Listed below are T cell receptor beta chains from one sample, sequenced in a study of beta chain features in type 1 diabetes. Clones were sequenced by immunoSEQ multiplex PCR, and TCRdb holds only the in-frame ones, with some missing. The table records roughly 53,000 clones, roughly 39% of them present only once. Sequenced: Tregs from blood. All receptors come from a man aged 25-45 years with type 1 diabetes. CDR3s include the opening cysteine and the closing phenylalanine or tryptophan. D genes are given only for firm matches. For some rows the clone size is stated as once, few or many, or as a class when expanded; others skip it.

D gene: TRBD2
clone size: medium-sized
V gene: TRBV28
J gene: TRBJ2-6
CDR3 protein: CASSPLGDYHSGANVLTF

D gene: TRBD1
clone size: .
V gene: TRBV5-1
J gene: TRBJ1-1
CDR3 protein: CASSLVDRDTEAFF

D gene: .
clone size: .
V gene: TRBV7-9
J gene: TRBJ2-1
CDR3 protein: CASSPGYNEQFF

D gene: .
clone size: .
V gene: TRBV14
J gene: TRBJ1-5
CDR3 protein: CASSLSFGEGPQHF

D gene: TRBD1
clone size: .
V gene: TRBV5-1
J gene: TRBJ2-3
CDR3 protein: CASSSQGGRDTQYF

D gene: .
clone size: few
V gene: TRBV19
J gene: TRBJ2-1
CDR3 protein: CASRRAGVHNEQFF

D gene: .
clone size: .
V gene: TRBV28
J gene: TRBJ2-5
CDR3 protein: CASSVGGTLKETQYF

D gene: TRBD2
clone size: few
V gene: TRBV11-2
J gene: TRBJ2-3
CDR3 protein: CASSLDPPSGIRQGTDTQYF

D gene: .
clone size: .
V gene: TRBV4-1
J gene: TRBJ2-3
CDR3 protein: CASSQESTQRVTDTQYF

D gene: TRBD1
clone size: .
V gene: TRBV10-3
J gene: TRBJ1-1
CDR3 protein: CAISPGQGMNTEAFF

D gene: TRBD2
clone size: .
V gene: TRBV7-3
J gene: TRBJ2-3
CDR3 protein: CASSLYGVGTSGTDTQYF

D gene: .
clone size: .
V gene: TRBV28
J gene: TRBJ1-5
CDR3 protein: CASSLLSGLGQPQHF

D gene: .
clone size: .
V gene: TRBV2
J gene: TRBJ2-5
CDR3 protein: CASTPKTVQETQYF

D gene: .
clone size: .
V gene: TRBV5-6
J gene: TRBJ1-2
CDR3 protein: CASSTWTVYGYTF

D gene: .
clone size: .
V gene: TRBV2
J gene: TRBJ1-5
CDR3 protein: CASSEALGGAQQPQHF

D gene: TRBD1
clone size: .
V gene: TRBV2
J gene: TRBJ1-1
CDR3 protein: CASRLTGGYTEAFF

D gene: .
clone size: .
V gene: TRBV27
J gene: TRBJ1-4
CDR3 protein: CASGWANEKLFF

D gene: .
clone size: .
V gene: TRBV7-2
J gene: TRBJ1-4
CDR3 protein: CASSLVMTQGRSLFF

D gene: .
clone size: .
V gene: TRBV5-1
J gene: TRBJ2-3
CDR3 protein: CASSSLAPSTDTQYF

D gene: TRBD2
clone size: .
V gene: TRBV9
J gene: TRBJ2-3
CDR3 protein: CASSVEKAGEYTQYF

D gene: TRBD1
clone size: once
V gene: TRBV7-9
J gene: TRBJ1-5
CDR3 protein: CASSLEGQGWATRNQPQHF

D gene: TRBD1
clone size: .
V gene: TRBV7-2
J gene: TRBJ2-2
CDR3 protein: CASATGVTGELFF

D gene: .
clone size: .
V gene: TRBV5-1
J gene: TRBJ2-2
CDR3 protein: CASSPGTRAIPTGELFF

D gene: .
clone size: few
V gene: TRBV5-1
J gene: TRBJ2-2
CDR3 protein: CASSLSDRSNTGELFF

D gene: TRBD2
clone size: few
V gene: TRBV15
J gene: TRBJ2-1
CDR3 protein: CATSRDPPTSGPSYNEQFF

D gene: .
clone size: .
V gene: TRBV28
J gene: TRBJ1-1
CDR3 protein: CASRRGGNTEAFF

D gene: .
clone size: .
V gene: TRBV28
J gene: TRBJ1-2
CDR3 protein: CAGGGLNYGYTF

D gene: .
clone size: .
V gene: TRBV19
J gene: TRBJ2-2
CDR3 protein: CASSSLLRGRYTGELFF

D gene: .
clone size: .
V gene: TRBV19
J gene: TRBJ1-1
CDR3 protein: CASSTYRAGNTEAFF

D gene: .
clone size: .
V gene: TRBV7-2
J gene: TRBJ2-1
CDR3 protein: CASSLGGYEGYEQFF

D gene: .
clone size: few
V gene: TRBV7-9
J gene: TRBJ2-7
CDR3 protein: CASSTGAYEQYF

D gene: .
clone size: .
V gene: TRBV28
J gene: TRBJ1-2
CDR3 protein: CASKVQDFNYGYTF

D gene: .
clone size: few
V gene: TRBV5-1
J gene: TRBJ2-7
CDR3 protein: CASSSDSLGREQYF

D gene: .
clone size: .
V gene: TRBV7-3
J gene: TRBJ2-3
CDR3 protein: CASSRTSTDTQYF

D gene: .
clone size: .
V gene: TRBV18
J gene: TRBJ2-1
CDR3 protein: CASSPMGVHNEQFF

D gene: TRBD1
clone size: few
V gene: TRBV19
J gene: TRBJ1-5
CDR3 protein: CASSRTGKLGQPQHF

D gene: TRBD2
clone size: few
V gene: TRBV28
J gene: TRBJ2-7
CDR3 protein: CASSQAGGPYEQYF

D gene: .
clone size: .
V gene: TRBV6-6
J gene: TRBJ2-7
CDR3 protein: CASSYGGLTSYEQYF

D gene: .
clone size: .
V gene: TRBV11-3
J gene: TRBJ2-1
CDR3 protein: CASSTQAGNEQFF

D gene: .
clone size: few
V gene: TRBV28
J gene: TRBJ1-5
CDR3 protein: CASSFSTNQPQHF

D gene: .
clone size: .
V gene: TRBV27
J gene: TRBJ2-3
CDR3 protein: CASSSPQTGTQYF

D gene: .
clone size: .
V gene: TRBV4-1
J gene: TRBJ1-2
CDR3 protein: CASSTREGYGYTF

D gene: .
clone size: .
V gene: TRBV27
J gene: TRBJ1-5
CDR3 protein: CASSLHEVGQPQHF

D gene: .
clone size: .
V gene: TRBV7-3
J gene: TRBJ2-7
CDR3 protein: CADEARDRRDEQYF

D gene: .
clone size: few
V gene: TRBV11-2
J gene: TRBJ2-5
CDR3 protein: CASSTIRETQYF

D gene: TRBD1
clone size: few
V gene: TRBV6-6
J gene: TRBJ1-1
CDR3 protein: CASRPTGGGDEAFF

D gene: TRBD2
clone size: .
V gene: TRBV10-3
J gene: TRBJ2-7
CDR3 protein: CAISDWGEGSYEQYF

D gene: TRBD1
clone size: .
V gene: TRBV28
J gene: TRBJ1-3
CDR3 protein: CASSPPFGQGPTIYF

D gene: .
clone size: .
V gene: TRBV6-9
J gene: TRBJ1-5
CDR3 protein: CASPGQSLHLGNQPQHF

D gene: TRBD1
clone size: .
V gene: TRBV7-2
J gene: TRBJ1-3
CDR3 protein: CASSRQGSGNTIYF

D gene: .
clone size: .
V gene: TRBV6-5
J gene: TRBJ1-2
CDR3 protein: CASSYGGAGYTF

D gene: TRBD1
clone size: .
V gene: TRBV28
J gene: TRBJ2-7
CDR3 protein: CASIRQGLTYEQYF

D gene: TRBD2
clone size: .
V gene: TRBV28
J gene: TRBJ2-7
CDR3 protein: CASSLPGRGLGEQYF